These 26 T cell receptor beta chains share one sample of origin, sequenced in a study of T cell responses to AZD1222 COVID-19 vaccine. Some clones are missing from TCRdb's copy, which holds only in-frame ones; the method was immunoSEQ multiplex PCR. The table lists 84,000 or so clones, approximately 89% of them singletons. The specimen comprised peripheral blood, sampled on day 0 of AZD1222 vaccination. Receptors originate from an adult in good health.

This chain's CDR3 is CASRTAGGSNQPQHF. The DNA for the CDR3 is TGTGCCAGTAGGACCGCGGGGGGTAGCAATCAGCCCCAGCATTTT. This chain links TRBV19 with TRBJ1-5; D may be TRBD1 (5 bases). This CDR3 has 15 residues. Trimming removed 6 bases from V and 0 bases from J, with 12 bases in between. Per the germline V gene, CDR1 is LNHDA and CDR2 is SQIVND (reference sequence).

The gene calls are TRBV5-8 and TRBJ2-6, with D tentatively TRBD1 or TRBD2 (5 bases each). Germline values: CDR1 SGHTS, CDR2 YDEGEE. V was cut by 4 bases and J by 2 bases, with 16 bases left in between. CDR3 length: 17 amino acids. This CDR3 is CASSPERGRAGANVLTF. Here the CDR3 DNA reads TGTGCCAGCAGCCCTGAGAGGGGCAGGGCTGGGGCCAACGTCCTGACTTTC.

The chain combines TRBV19 with TRBJ1-5; 9 nucleotides match TRBD1. CDR1 is LNHDA and CDR2 is SQIVND in the germline V gene (reference sequence). The CDR3 spans 15 residues. The V and J ends lost 9 bases and 5 bases, in that order; junction bases with no gene match: 11. This CDR3 reads CASSGTGSPDQPQHF. The DNA for the CDR3 is TGTGCCAGCTCCGGGACAGGGTCACCGGATCAGCCCCAGCATTTT.

This chain links TRBV3-1 (or the pseudogene TRBV3-2) with TRBJ1-1; unclear D gene. V was clipped by 1 base and J by 5 bases, with 14 bases between them. Germline lookup yields CDR1 LGHDT and CDR2 YNNKEL (reference sequence). The CDR3 has 15 amino acids. Here the CDR3 DNA reads TGTGCCAGCAGCCAAGTTGCGATCCGGGGTACTGAAGCTTTCTTT. Translation: CASSQVAIRGTEAFF.

The chain is built from TRBV15 and TRBJ2-5, with 7 positions matching TRBD2. The CDR3 has 14 residues. Germline trimming cut 8 bases from V and 3 bases from J; bases unmatched to any gene: 9. Germline V CDR1 and CDR2: LNHNV, YYDKDF (reference sequence). The CDR3 spells CATPEGGGKETQYF. The CDR3 coding sequence is TGTGCCACCCCCGAGGGCGGGGGAAAAGAGACCCAGTACTTC.

The count of this clone is one. This rearrangement joins TRBV6-6 to TRBJ1-1; 11 bases line up with TRBD1. This CDR3 has 15 residues. After removal of 6 bases from V and 9 bases from J, the junction contained 12 bases not matched to a gene. Germline V CDR1 and CDR2: MNHNY, SVGAGI (reference sequence). This chain's CDR3 is CASSLTKGQGVKAFF. Written as DNA, the CDR3 is TGTGCCAGCAGCTTGACGAAGGGACAGGGGGTAAAAGCTTTCTTT.

J is TRBJ1-2 and V is TRBV7-2; the match to TRBD1 covers 8 bases. The trim removed 6 bases at V and 4 bases at J, leaving 16 bases unmatched. The germline CDR1 and CDR2 sequences are SGHTA and FQGNSA. CDR3 length: 17 amino acids. CDR3 in amino acids: CASSQEDRAQTGYGYTF. The CDR3 DNA reads as TGTGCCAGCAGTCAGGAGGACAGGGCACAGACCGGCTATGGCTACACCTTC. The whole variable domain, filled in from reference TRBV7-2 and TRBJ1-2, reads GAGVSQSPSNKVTEKGKDVELRCDPISGHTALYWYRQSLGQGLEFLIYFQGNSAPDKSGLPSDRFSAERTGGSVSTLTIQRTQQEDSAVYLCASSQEDRAQTGYGYTFGSGTRLTVV.

The chain joins TRBV6-5 to TRBJ2-2, with TRBD2 identical over 12 bases. The J segment lost 2 bases and the V segment lost 10 bases, leaving 5 bases of the junction unmatched. CDR3 length equals 15 residues. Germline V lookup: CDR1 MNHEY, CDR2 SVGAGI. The CDR3 is CAIGGLAGNTGELFF. The CDR3 nucleotides are TGTGCCATTGGCGGACTAGCGGGAAACACCGGGGAGCTGTTTTTT.

The rearrangement links TRBV5-5 to TRBJ1-5; D may be TRBD1 (5 bases). The CDR3 spans 14 residues. V was cut by 4 bases and J by 3 bases, with 11 bases left in between. The germline V gene has CDR1 SGHKS and CDR2 YYEKEE (reference sequence). CDR3 protein: CASSGGRINQPQHF. DNA of the CDR3: TGTGCCAGCAGCGGGGGACGTATCAATCAGCCCCAGCATTTT.

The chain is built from TRBV11-3 and TRBJ2-2; 8 bases are shared with TRBD1. Germline trimming cut 1 base from V and 4 bases from J; bases unmatched to any gene: 5. Germline V gives CDR1 SGHNT, CDR2 YENEEA. The CDR3 has 16 amino acids. The CDR3 coding sequence is TGTGCCAGCAGCTTAGGGGGACAGGTGGCCACCGGGGAGCTGTTTTTT. It encodes CASSLGGQVATGELFF.

This chain links TRBV6-5 with TRBJ2-7, with D maybe TRBD1 (6 bases). CDR1 is MNHEY, CDR2 SVGAGI, per germline. V was cut by 6 bases and J by 5 bases, with 14 bases left in between. There are 13 residues in the CDR3. CDR3 nucleotide sequence: TGTGCCAGCAGAACCATGACAGGAAACGAGCAGTACTTC. This translates into CASRTMTGNEQYF.

The CDR3 DNA sequence: TGTGCCAGCAGTTACTATACCATCTACGAGCAGTACTTC. Its protein is CASSYYTIYEQYF. The rearrangement joins TRBV6-7 to TRBJ2-7; D gene ambiguous. TRBV6-7 is marked as an open reading frame, function uncertain. The CDR3 has 13 amino acids. The ends were cut back, 1 base at V and 3 bases at J, with 7 bases in the middle.

This chain links TRBV1 with TRBJ2-3; the table gives TRBD2 as D, unverified against the DNA. TRBV1 is labeled a pseudogene. CDR3 length: 19 amino acids. CDR3 DNA sequence: TGCACCAGCAGCCAAGGGCCGGGACTAGCGGGGGGCAGCACAGATACGCAGTATTTT. Protein: CTSSQGPGLAGGSTDTQYF.

The rearrangement joins TRBV10-2 to TRBJ2-5; 7 positions match TRBD1. With 6 bases clipped from V and 6 bases from J, the junction kept 7 bases outside the gene matches. Germline-derived CDR1 and CDR2 are WSHSY and SAAADI. The CDR3 runs 13 residues. The CDR3 loop is CASREDREKTQYF. CDR3 DNA: TGCGCCAGCAGGGAAGACAGGGAGAAGACCCAGTACTTC.

The chain combines TRBV19 with TRBJ2-5; 8 nucleotides agree with TRBD1. Trimming at V came to 5 bases and at J to 4 bases, leaving 6 bases not matched to a gene. CDR1 and CDR2 (germline): LNHDA, SQIVND (reference sequence). The CDR3 runs to 14 residues. The CDR3 region is CASSDRGLGETQYF. The CDR3 nucleotides are TGTGCCAGTAGTGACAGGGGTTTGGGAGAGACCCAGTACTTC.

The genes are TRBV19 and TRBJ1-5; TRBD1 is a possible D gene (5 bases). The V end lost 6 bases, the J end lost 2 bases, and 20 bases lay between the germline ends. CDR3 length: 17 residues. The germline V gene encodes CDR1 LNHDA and CDR2 SQIVND (reference sequence). The CDR3 DNA follows: TGTGCCAGTAGGTTTAGCAGGGAGGGTTCTGGCAATCAGCCCCAGCATTTT. As protein: CASRFSREGSGNQPQHF.

CDR3 nucleotides: TGTGCCAGCAGCCCCAGCACGGGGACAGGGGTAGATCAGCCCCAGCATTTT. It translates to CASSPSTGTGVDQPQHF. The J gene is TRBJ1-5, the V gene TRBV7-8, with TRBD1 matching 10 bases. CDR1 is SGHVS and CDR2 is FQNEAQ in the germline V gene. The CDR3 is 17 residues long. The junction had 12 bases not matched to a gene; V was cut back by 5 bases and J by 5 bases.

The chain employs TRBV2 and TRBJ1-2; 8 bases are a match to TRBD1. In germline, CDR1 is SNHLY, CDR2 FYNNEI. The CDR3 spans 14 residues. V lost 1 base and J lost 7; bases outside the gene matches: 5. In nucleotides, the CDR3 is TGTGCCAGCAGTGAAGAGGCAGGGGGCTTTGGCTACACCTTC. Translation gives CASSEEAGGFGYTF.

The chain uses TRBV5-6 and TRBJ1-5; D may be TRBD1 (6 bases). The germline gives CDR1 SGHDT, CDR2 YYEEEE. V lost 2 bases and J 2 bases, leaving 14 bases between the germline ends. The CDR3 covers 16 residues. In nucleotides, the CDR3 is TGTGCCAGCAGCTTTTACGGGACACAGGGCAATCAGCCCCAGCATTTT. Its translation: CASSFYGTQGNQPQHF. Full variable domain (missing parts from reference TRBV5-6 and TRBJ1-5): DAGVTQSPTHLIKTRGQQVTLRCSPKSGHDTVSWYQQALGQGPQFIFQYYEEEERQRGNFPDRFSGHQFPNYSSELNVNALLLGDSALYLCASSFYGTQGNQPQHFGDGTRLSIL.

The chain couples TRBV6-6 to TRBJ1-1, with 7 bases lining up with TRBD1. Germline V gene lookup returns CDR1 MNHNY and CDR2 SVGAGI (reference sequence). V lost 5 bases, J lost 1 base, and 7 bases stayed unmatched. The CDR3 consists of 15 residues. DNA of the CDR3: TGTGCCAGCAGTCAAGAGGGACAGAGGAACACTGAAGCTTTCTTT. Translating gives CASSQEGQRNTEAFF.

The chain carries TRBV18 and TRBJ1-4; 8 positions agree with TRBD1. V shed 5 bases, J shed 3 bases, and the junction held 5 bases outside the gene matches. The CDR3 is 15 amino acids. Germline V gene lookup returns CDR1 KGHSH and CDR2 LQKENI. As DNA, the CDR3 is TGTGCCAGCTCAAACCGCAGGGGGCCTAATGAAAAACTGTTTTTT. Amino acid sequence: CASSNRRGPNEKLFF.

V usage is TRBV19 and J usage is TRBJ2-7; 7 positions match TRBD2. The CDR3 totals 13 residues. V shed 7 bases and J 7 bases; nucleotides not matched to a gene: 10. Germline values: CDR1 LNHDA, CDR2 SQIVND (reference sequence). CDR3 amino acids: CASTSGSHREQYF. CDR3 DNA sequence: TGTGCCAGTACTAGCGGTTCGCACCGGGAGCAGTACTTC.

The V call is TRBV24-1, the J call TRBJ1-2; D uncertain. The CDR3 is 12 amino acids. From germline, CDR1 is KGHDR and CDR2 SFDVKD. Between the trimmed V and J ends, which lost 4 bases and 8 bases, there was a span of 10 bases. CDR3 loop: CATSDPSIGYTF. The CDR3 nucleotides read TGTGCCACCAGTGACCCTTCTATCGGCTACACCTTC.

In its sample, this clone was seen a few times. The J gene is TRBJ2-7, the V gene TRBV2; D not resolved. This CDR3 is built from 14 residues. Deletions cut 7 bases from V and 2 bases from J, with 15 bases between. Germline loops: CDR1 SNHLY, CDR2 FYNNEI. The CDR3 sequence: CASIDVPGPYEQYF. DNA for the CDR3: TGTGCCAGCATTGACGTGCCAGGACCCTACGAGCAGTACTTC.

This clone was counted once. The chain couples TRBV4-2 to TRBJ2-1; TRBD1 is a possible D gene (6 bases). Germline V gene data show CDR1 as LGHNA and CDR2 as YNFKEQ. This CDR3 region has 16 residues. V shed 0 bases and J shed 4 bases, with 13 bases lying between them. CDR3: CASSQDHGQRYNEQFF. The CDR3 bases are TGTGCCAGCAGCCAAGATCATGGACAGAGATACAATGAGCAGTTCTTC.

Only one count was recorded for this clone. The chain couples TRBV6-5 to TRBJ1-2; D may be TRBD1 (5 bases). The CDR3 length is 13 residues. Germline V gives CDR1 MNHEY, CDR2 SVGAGI. The V end lost 5 bases, the J end lost 4 bases, and 11 bases lay between the germline ends. The CDR3 here is CASSLQVGYGYTF. The CDR3 nucleotides read TGTGCCAGCAGTCTACAGGTCGGCTATGGCTACACCTTC.